This T cell receptor (beta chain) derives from a study of cytomegalovirus exposure and HLA in healthy donors. Details on this clone: Antigen specificity is unknown.

13 Jbeta primers and 60 Vbeta primers were used for the PCR. The repertoire was sequenced with immunoSEQ multiplex PCR; TCRdb's copy has only in-frame clones and lacks some. Among around 79,000 clones listed, 73% were seen once. Study conclusions and caveats: In vitro experiments confirmed that a few CMV-associated chains were specific for CMV antigens.

CDR3 length: 14 amino acids. CDR1 and CDR2 (germline): SGHRS, YFSETQ. Trimming removed 0 bases at V and 7 bases at J, with 10 bases between. This chain uses TRBV5-1 with TRBJ2-2; D might be TRBD2 (6 bases). Sequencing was done on a sample of PBMCs. The sequence was collected from a woman between 35 and 50 years old in good health and CMV-seropositive. This CDR3 is CASSLGQGGGELFF. The CDR3 DNA follows: TGCGCCAGCAGCTTGGGGCAGGGAGGCGGGGAGCTGTTTTTT. Based on the CDR3 plus reference TRBV5-1 and TRBJ2-2, the full variable domain is KAGVTQTPRYLIKTRGQQVTLSCSPISGHRSVSWYQQTPGQGLQFLFEYFSETQRNKGNFPGRFSGRQFSNSRSEMNVSTLELGDSALYLCASSLGQGGGELFFGEGSRLTVL.